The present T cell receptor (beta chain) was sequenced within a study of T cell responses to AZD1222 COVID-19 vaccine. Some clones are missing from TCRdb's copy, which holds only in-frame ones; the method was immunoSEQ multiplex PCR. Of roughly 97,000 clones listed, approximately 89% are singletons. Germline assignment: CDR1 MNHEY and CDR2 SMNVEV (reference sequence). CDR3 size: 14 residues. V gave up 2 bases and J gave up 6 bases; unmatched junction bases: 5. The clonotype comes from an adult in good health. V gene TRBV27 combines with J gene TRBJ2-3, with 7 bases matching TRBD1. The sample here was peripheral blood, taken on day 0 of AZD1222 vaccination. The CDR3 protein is CASSLRGRVDTQYF. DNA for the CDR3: TGTGCCAGCAGTTTAAGGGGGCGGGTGGATACGCAGTATTTT.